This TCR beta chain was retrieved from a study of control samples from healthy donors and cancer patients. In germline, CDR1 is SEHNR, CDR2 FQNEAQ (reference sequence). V gave up 10 bases and J gave up 0 bases, with 10 bases separating them. The CDR3 extends over 13 amino acids. Assay used: immunoSEQ multiplex PCR; TCRdb lists only in-frame clones, some missing. The sample has roughly 120,000 clones; about 87% are singletons. V is TRBV7-9 and J is TRBJ1-3; no clear D. The clonotype originates from a man aged 25-45 years in good health. Sequenced sample: blood. CDR3 amino acids: CAIKIGSGNTIYF. The CDR3 region has the DNA TGTGCCATCAAAATCGGCTCTGGAAACACCATATATTTT.